Sequencing of this TCR beta chain was carried out in a study of regulatory T cells in long-lasting Graves disease. The CDR3 consists of 16 residues. V was clipped by 2 bases and J by 5 bases, with 15 bases between them. Germline assignment: CDR1 MNHEY and CDR2 SMNVEV (reference sequence). The sample's time point: newly diagnosed GD, antithyroid drugs for less than 3 months. Following extraction of RNA from PBMCs, that RNA was used to make the TCR library. Library construction for TCR beta used iRepertoire HTBI primers and Arm-PCR of CDR3 regions. TCRdb re-called the multiplex PCR reads with MiXCR, one entry per CDR3 protein. The data contain 350,000 to 500,000 distinct CDR3 sequences, 12% to 15% of them singletons. In addition, the sample was reused for a study of T cells in Graves' hyperthyroidism and ophthalmopathy. That publication notes: First-round RT-PCR targeting the TCR CDR3 was performed with the HTBI primer set.

This TCR was sampled from a woman aged 45-59 years with Graves disease. The starting material was peripheral blood mononuclear cells (PBMCs), obtained at new diagnosis, from a patient treated with antithyroid drugs. V gene TRBV27 combines with J gene TRBJ1-4; D uncertain. CDR3 region: CASSLRVGQINEKLFF. The DNA for the CDR3 is TGTGCCAGCAGTTTAAGAGTAGGGCAAATAAATGAAAAACTGTTTTTT.